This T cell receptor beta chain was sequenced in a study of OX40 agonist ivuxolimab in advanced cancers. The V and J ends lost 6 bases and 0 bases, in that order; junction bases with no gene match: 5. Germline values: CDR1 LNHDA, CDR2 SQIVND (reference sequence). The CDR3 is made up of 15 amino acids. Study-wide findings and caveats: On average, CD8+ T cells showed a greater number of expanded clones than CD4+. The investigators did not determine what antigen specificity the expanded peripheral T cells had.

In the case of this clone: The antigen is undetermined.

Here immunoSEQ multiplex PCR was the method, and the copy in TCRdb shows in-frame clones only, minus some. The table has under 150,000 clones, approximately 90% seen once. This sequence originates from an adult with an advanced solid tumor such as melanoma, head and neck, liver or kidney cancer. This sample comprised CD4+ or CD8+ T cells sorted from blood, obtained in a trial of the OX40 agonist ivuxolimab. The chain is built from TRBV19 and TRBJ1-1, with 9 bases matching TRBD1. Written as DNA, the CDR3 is TGTGCCAGTAGAGGACAGGGGTTAATGAACACTGAAGCTTTCTTT. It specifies CASRGQGLMNTEAFF.